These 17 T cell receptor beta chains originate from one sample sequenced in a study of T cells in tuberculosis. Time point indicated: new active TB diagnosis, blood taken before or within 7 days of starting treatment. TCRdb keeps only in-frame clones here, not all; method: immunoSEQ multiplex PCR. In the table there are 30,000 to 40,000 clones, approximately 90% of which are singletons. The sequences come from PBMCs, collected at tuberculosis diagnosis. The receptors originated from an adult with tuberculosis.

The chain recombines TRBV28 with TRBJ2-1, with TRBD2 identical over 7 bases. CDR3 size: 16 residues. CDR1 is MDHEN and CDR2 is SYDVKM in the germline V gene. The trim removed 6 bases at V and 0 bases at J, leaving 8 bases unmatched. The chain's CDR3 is CASRRDWGGSYNEQFF. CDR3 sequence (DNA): TGTGCCAGCAGGCGAGACTGGGGGGGCTCCTACAATGAGCAGTTCTTC.

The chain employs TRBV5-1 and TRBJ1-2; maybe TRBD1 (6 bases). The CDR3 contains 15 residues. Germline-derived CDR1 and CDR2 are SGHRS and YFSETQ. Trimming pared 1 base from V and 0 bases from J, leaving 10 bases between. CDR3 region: CASSLTGNTNYGYTF. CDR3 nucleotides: TGCGCCAGCAGCTTGACAGGGAACACTAACTATGGCTACACCTTC.

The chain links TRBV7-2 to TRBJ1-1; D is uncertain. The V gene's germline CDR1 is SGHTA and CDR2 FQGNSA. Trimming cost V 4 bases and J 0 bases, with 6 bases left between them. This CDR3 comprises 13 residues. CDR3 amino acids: CASSSSLNTEAFF. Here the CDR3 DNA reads TGTGCCAGCAGCTCGTCTCTGAACACTGAAGCTTTCTTT. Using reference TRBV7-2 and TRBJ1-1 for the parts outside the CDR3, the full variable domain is GAGVSQSPSNKVTEKGKDVELRCDPISGHTALYWYRQSLGQGLEFLIYFQGNSAPDKSGLPSDRFSAERTGGSVSTLTIQRTQQEDSAVYLCASSSSLNTEAFFGQGTRLTVV.

The CDR3 spells CASSLLGGSYNEQFF. CDR3 DNA: TGTGCCAGCAGTCTCCTGGGGGGGTCCTACAATGAGCAGTTCTTC. This chain uses TRBV6-6 with TRBJ2-1; TRBD2 matches at 7 bases. Trimming took 5 bases from V and 1 from J; bases not matched to a gene: 5. Germline lookup yields CDR1 MNHNY and CDR2 SVGAGI (reference sequence). The CDR3 is 15 residues long.

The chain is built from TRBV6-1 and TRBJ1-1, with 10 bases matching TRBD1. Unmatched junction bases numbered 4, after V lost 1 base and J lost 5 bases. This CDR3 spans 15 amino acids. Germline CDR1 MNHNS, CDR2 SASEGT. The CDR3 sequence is CASSEGQGAGTEAFF. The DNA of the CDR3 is TGTGCCAGCAGTGAAGGACAGGGGGCGGGTACTGAAGCTTTCTTT.

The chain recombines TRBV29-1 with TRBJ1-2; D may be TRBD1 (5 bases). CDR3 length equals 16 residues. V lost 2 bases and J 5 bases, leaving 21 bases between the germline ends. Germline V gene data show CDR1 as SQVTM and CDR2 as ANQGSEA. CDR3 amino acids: CSVELGSGRVVYGYTF. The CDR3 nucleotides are TGCAGCGTTGAATTGGGCTCGGGCAGGGTAGTTTATGGCTACACCTTC.

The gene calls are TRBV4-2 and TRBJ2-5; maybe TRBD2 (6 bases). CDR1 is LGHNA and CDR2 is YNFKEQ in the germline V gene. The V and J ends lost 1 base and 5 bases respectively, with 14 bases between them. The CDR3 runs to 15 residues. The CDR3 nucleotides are TGTGCCAGCAGCCAAGCGCGGGGCTTGGGTGAGACCCAGTACTTC. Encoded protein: CASSQARGLGETQYF.

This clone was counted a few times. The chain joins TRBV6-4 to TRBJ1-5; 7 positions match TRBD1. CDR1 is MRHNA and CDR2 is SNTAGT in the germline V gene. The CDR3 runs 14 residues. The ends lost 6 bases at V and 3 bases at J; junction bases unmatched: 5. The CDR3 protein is CASSLTGDNQPQHF. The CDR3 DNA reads TGTGCCAGCAGCTTAACAGGGGACAATCAGCCCCAGCATTTT.

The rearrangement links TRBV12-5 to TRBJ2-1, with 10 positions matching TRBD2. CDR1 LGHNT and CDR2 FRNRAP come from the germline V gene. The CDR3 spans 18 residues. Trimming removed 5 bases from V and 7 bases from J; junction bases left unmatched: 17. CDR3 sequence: CASGTGRGGLAYGNEQFF. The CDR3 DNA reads TGTGCTAGTGGTACAGGTCGGGGGGGACTAGCGTACGGAAATGAGCAGTTCTTC.

The CDR3 DNA is TGTGCCTGTGACAGGGGGCGTGGGACTGAAGCTTTCTTT. Amino acids: CACDRGRGTEAFF. The V and J genes are TRBV30 and TRBJ1-1; TRBD1 aligns across 10 bases. The CDR3 sequence is 13 residues long. Per germline, CDR1 GTSNPN and CDR2 SVGIG (reference sequence). V shed 6 bases and J 5 bases; nucleotides not matched to a gene: 6. The full variable domain, in which reference TRBV30 and TRBJ1-1 provide the parts outside the CDR3, is SQTIHQWPATLVQPVGSPLSLECTVEGTSNPNLYWYRQAAGRGLQLLFYSVGIGQISSEVPQNLSASRPQDRQFILSSKKLLLSDSGFYLCACDRGRGTEAFFGQGTRLTVV.

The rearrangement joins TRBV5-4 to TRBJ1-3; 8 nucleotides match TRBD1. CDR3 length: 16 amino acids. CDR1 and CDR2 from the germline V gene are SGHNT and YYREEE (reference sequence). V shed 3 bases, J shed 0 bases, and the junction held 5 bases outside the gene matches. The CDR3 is CASSSGQGNSGNTIYF. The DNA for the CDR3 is TGTGCCAGCAGCTCAGGACAGGGCAACTCTGGAAACACCATATATTTT. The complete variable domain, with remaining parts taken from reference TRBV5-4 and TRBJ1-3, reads ETGVTQSPTHLIKTRGQQVTLRCSSQSGHNTVSWYQQALGQGPQFIFQYYREEENGRGNFPPRFSGLQFPNYSSELNVNALELDDSALYLCASSSGQGNSGNTIYFGEGSWLTVV.

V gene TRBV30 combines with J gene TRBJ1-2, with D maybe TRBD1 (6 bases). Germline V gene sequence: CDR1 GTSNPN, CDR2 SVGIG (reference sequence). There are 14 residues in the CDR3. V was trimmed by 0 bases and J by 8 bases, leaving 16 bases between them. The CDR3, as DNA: TGTGCCTGGAGTGTAAATTGGTTAAGGGGGGGCTACACCTTC. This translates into CAWSVNWLRGGYTF.

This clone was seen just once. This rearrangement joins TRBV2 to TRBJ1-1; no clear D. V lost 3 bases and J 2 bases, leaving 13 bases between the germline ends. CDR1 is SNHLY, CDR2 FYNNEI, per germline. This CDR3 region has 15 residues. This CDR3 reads CASSEVGGVNTEAFF. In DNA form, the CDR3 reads TGTGCCAGCAGTGAGGTAGGAGGCGTAAACACTGAAGCTTTCTTT.

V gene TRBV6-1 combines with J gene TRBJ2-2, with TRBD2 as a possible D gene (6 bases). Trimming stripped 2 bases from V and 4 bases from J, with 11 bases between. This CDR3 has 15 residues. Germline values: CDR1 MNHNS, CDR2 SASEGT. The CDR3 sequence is CASSESLGSTGELFF. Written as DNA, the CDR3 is TGTGCCAGCAGTGAATCTCTCGGGAGCACCGGGGAGCTGTTTTTT.

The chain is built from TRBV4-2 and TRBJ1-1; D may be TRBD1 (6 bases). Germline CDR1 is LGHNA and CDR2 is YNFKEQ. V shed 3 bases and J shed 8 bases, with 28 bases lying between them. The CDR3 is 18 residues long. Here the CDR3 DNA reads TGTGCCAGCAGCCAGGGCGATCTTAGGGGGGGCAGACCGGACGAAGCTTTCTTT. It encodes CASSQGDLRGGRPDEAFF.

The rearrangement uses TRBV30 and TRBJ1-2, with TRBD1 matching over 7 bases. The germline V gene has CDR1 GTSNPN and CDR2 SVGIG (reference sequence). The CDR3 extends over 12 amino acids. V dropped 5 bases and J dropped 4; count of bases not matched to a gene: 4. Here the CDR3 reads CAWDRDSYGYTF. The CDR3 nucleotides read TGTGCCTGGGACAGGGACAGCTATGGCTACACCTTC.

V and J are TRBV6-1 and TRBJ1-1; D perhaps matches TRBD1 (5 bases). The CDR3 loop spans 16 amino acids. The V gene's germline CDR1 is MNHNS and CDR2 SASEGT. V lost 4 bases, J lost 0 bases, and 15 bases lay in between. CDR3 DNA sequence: TGTGCCAGCAGTGTTATGACAGATTCCATGAACACTGAAGCTTTCTTT. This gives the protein CASSVMTDSMNTEAFF.